Presented here are 30 T cell receptor beta chains from one specimen sequenced in a study of blood T cell repertoires in COVID-19. Using immunoSEQ multiplex PCR, the repertoire was profiled, and TCRdb retains in-frame clones only, with some absent. The table lists roughly 71,000 clones, 75% to 90% of them singletons. What was sequenced was peripheral blood. The source of these receptors is a woman aged 80 or over with acute or convalescent COVID-19.

The V gene is TRBV3-1 (or the pseudogene TRBV3-2), the J gene TRBJ1-3; D possibly corresponds to TRBD1 (6 bases). Germline loops: CDR1 LGHDT, CDR2 YNNKEL (reference sequence). The CDR3 runs to 17 residues. Trimming shortened V by 3 bases and J by 0 bases, and 15 bases separated the two germline ends. The CDR3 DNA follows: TGTGCCAGCAGCCAGGCTTCAGGGGCAATCTCTGGAAACACCATATATTTT. Its protein product is CASSQASGAISGNTIYF.

J is TRBJ1-1 and V is TRBV2; weak D call: TRBD1 (5 bases). V lost 7 bases and J 5 bases, leaving 23 bases between the germline ends. CDR1 is SNHLY and CDR2 is FYNNEI in the germline V gene. The CDR3 sequence is 16 residues long. The CDR3 DNA sequence: TGTGCCAGCACCGAAGGATCGTTAGTAGGGGAAACTGAAGCTTTCTTT. As protein: CASTEGSLVGETEAFF.

The chain uses TRBV14 and TRBJ1-2; 7 positions match TRBD1. Trimming cost V 2 bases and J 0 bases; bases outside gene matches: 3. The CDR3 sequence is 15 residues long. The germline CDR1 and CDR2 sequences are SGHDN and FVKESK. CDR3 sequence: CASSQTGQPNYGYTF. CDR3 bases: TGTGCCAGCAGCCAAACGGGACAGCCTAACTATGGCTACACCTTC. The whole variable domain, filled in from reference TRBV14 and TRBJ1-2, reads EAGVTQFPSHSVIEKGQTVTLRCDPISGHDNLYWYRRVMGKEIKFLLHFVKESKQDESGMPNNRFLAERTGGTYSTLKVQPAELEDSGVYFCASSQTGQPNYGYTFGSGTRLTVV.

In its sample, this clone was seen once. This sequence joins TRBV7-3 and TRBJ2-7, with a tentative D call TRBD1 (5 bases). Trimming cost V 0 bases and J 0 bases, with 9 bases left between them. The germline CDR1 and CDR2 sequences are SGHTA and FQGTGA. The CDR3 contains 15 residues. CDR3 region: CASSLTPQASYEQYF. CDR3 sequence (DNA): TGTGCCAGCAGCTTAACCCCACAGGCCTCCTACGAGCAGTACTTC.

This clone was picked up a small number of times. The V call is TRBV10-2, the J call TRBJ1-1; TRBD1 is a possible D gene (6 bases). Germline V gene lookup returns CDR1 WSHSY and CDR2 SAAADI. The CDR3 covers 19 residues. The V and J ends lost 3 bases and 4 bases respectively, with 27 bases between them. CDR3 coding DNA: TGCGCCAGCAGTGATCCCGGGACATTCGGCCTCGATCCGTCCACTGAAGCTTTCTTT. It translates to CASSDPGTFGLDPSTEAFF.

The genes are TRBV6-5 and TRBJ1-1, with 9 bases fitting TRBD1. CDR3 size: 13 residues. V dropped 6 bases and J dropped 4; count of bases not matched to a gene: 3. CDR1 and CDR2 from the germline V gene are MNHEY and SVGAGI. The CDR3 loop is CASRRTGATEAFF. The CDR3 DNA is TGTGCCAGCAGGAGGACAGGGGCCACTGAAGCTTTCTTT.

This clone appeared once. This chain joins TRBV7-2 and TRBJ2-1; 10 positions agree with TRBD2. V dropped 1 base and J dropped 5; count of bases not matched to a gene: 11. This CDR3 contains 18 residues. CDR1 is SGHTA, CDR2 FQGNSA, per germline. The CDR3 sequence is CASSLVAGGTLRNNEQFF. DNA of the CDR3: TGTGCCAGCAGCTTAGTAGCGGGGGGAACCCTGCGGAACAATGAGCAGTTCTTC.

Only one count was recorded for this clone. The same CDR3 also results from other DNA sequences found in this sample. The chain has TRBV9 and TRBJ1-1; 7 bases map to TRBD1. The CDR3 runs to 14 residues. Germline-derived CDR1 and CDR2 are SGDLS and YYNGEE. V gave up 2 bases and J gave up 1 base; unmatched junction bases: 2. Written as DNA, the CDR3 is TGTGCCAGCAGCGTGGGGACAGAGAACACTGAAGCTTTCTTT. This gives the protein CASSVGTENTEAFF.

V is TRBV3-1 (or the pseudogene TRBV3-2) and J is TRBJ1-6, with D perhaps TRBD1 (6 bases). Germline CDR1 reads LGHDT; CDR2 reads YNNKEL (reference sequence). V lost 6 bases and J 10 bases, leaving 19 bases between the germline ends. The CDR3 runs to 15 residues. This chain's CDR3 is CASSGDTLNGSPLHF. The CDR3 DNA is TGTGCCAGCAGTGGGGACACCTTAAACGGATCACCCCTCCACTTT.

This sequence joins TRBV10-3 and TRBJ1-1, with D tentatively TRBD1 (5 bases). This CDR3 is 15 amino acids long. V was pared by 6 bases and J by 1 base, with 15 bases between. Germline values: CDR1 ENHRY, CDR2 SYGVKD. The CDR3 DNA follows: TGTGCCATCAGGGGGGGTCCACAGACGAACACTGAAGCTTTCTTT. It encodes CAIRGGPQTNTEAFF.

V and J are TRBV6-5 and TRBJ1-1; D may be TRBD1 (5 bases). The CDR3 length is 15 residues. The V gene's germline CDR1 is MNHEY and CDR2 SVGAGI. The germline V and J ends were trimmed by 5 bases and 6 bases, with 19 bases remaining between them. CDR3 region: CASSIADSAGSEAFF. DNA of the CDR3: TGTGCCAGCAGTATCGCCGATTCAGCAGGGTCTGAAGCTTTCTTT.

V and J are TRBV5-1 and TRBJ1-1, with 7 nucleotides matching TRBD1. The CDR3 has 16 amino acids. Looked up from germline, CDR1 is SGHRS and CDR2 is YFSETQ. Trimming took 0 bases from V and 1 from J; bases not matched to a gene: 6. For the CDR3, the DNA is TGCGCCAGCAGCTTGGTGGAGGGGGCATCGAACACTGAAGCTTTCTTT. Translating gives CASSLVEGASNTEAFF.

This rearrangement joins TRBV19 to TRBJ1-4; D is perhaps TRBD1 (6 bases). Trimming pared 2 bases from V and 5 bases from J, leaving 12 bases between. The germline gives CDR1 LNHDA, CDR2 SQIVND (reference sequence). The CDR3 extends over 15 amino acids. The DNA for the CDR3 is TGTGCCAGTAGTATATTTAAGGGGGAGAATGAAAAACTGTTTTTT. Protein sequence: CASSIFKGENEKLFF.

The rearrangement links TRBV14 to TRBJ1-2; 7 bases are a match to TRBD1. The CDR3 totals 13 residues. Germline V gives CDR1 SGHDN, CDR2 FVKESK. V trimming: 7 bases; J trimming: 5 bases; junction bases outside the gene matches: 7. CDR3 residues: CASTPGQHYGYTF. The CDR3 DNA is TGTGCCAGCACCCCGGGACAGCATTATGGCTACACCTTC.

V gene TRBV5-1 combines with J gene TRBJ2-6, with D unresolved. The germline V gene has CDR1 SGHRS and CDR2 YFSETQ. This CDR3 has 15 amino acids. The V end was cut by 0 bases, the J end by 2 bases, with 6 bases between. CDR3 loop: CASSLGETGANVLTF. DNA of the CDR3: TGCGCCAGCAGCTTGGGTGAGACTGGGGCCAACGTCCTGACTTTC. Drawing the rest from reference TRBV5-1 and TRBJ2-6, the complete variable domain is KAGVTQTPRYLIKTRGQQVTLSCSPISGHRSVSWYQQTPGQGLQFLFEYFSETQRNKGNFPGRFSGRQFSNSRSEMNVSTLELGDSALYLCASSLGETGANVLTFGAGSRLTVL.

This clone was detected only a few times. The chain joins TRBV7-9 to TRBJ2-3; D is undetermined. CDR1 is SEHNR and CDR2 is FQNEAQ in the germline V gene (reference sequence). V lost 7 bases and J lost 3, with 5 bases in between. The CDR3 is made up of 11 amino acids. CDR3 amino acids: CASIQTDTQYF. DNA for the CDR3: TGTGCCAGCATTCAGACAGATACGCAGTATTTT.

The CDR3 here is CASSLGQRAYEQYF. The CDR3 nucleotides read TGTGCCAGCAGCTTGGGGCAGAGGGCCTACGAGCAGTACTTC. The V and J genes are TRBV5-4 and TRBJ2-7; maybe TRBD2 (5 bases). Germline CDR1 is SGHNT and CDR2 is YYREEE (reference sequence). CDR3 size: 14 residues. The V gene lost 0 bases and the J gene lost 2 bases, with 9 bases spanning the gap. Drawing the rest from reference TRBV5-4 and TRBJ2-7, the complete variable domain is ETGVTQSPTHLIKTRGQQVTLRCSSQSGHNTVSWYQQALGQGPQFIFQYYREEENGRGNFPPRFSGLQFPNYSSELNVNALELDDSALYLCASSLGQRAYEQYFGPGTRLTVT.

In nucleotides, the CDR3 is TGTGCCAGCAGCTTAGGTGGGGTGATGGCGGGTGAAGCTTTCTTT. The encoded protein is CASSLGGVMAGEAFF. This chain connects TRBV7-8 to TRBJ1-1; no definite D call. With 1 base removed from V and 7 bases from J, the gap between germline ends came to 16 bases. The CDR3 extends over 15 amino acids. Germline CDR1 SGHVS, CDR2 FQNEAQ.

V is TRBV7-2 and J is TRBJ2-2, with a possible D match to TRBD1 (6 bases). From germline, CDR1 is SGHTA and CDR2 FQGNSA. V gave up 5 bases and J gave up 4 bases, with 14 bases separating them. This CDR3 is 15 amino acids long. CDR3 bases: TGTGCCAGCAGCGCGAGCGGACAGATCACCGGGGAGCTGTTTTTT. As protein: CASSASGQITGELFF.

The CDR3 DNA reads as TGTGCCAGCAGGCCTGGGGGGAACTATGGCTACACCTTC. Amino acids: CASRPGGNYGYTF. The rearrangement links TRBV7-2 to TRBJ1-2; the D gene is possibly TRBD1 (5 bases). The ends were cut back, 6 bases at V and 2 bases at J, with 10 bases in the middle. The germline V gene has CDR1 SGHTA and CDR2 FQGNSA. This CDR3 has 13 residues.

The sample holds one count of this clone. This sequence joins TRBV3-1 (or the pseudogene TRBV3-2) and TRBJ1-1; 9 nucleotides match TRBD1. The V gene end was trimmed by 1 base and the J gene end by 5 bases; junction bases not matched to a gene: 2. This CDR3 has 14 residues. The germline V gene has CDR1 LGHDT and CDR2 YNNKEL (reference sequence). The CDR3 coding sequence is TGTGCCAGCAGCCAAGCCGACAGGGGGACTGAAGCTTTCTTT. Protein product: CASSQADRGTEAFF.

J is TRBJ2-5 and V is TRBV19; a weak D match, TRBD2 (5 bases). The V gene lost 4 bases and the J gene lost 7 bases, with 19 bases spanning the gap. CDR3 size: 15 residues. Germline assignment: CDR1 LNHDA and CDR2 SQIVND (reference sequence). In nucleotides, the CDR3 is TGTGCCAGTAGTACCGGATCAAGGGAGTGGGGGACCCAGTACTTC. Translating gives CASSTGSREWGTQYF.

The chain joins TRBV28 to TRBJ1-2; D ambiguous. The CDR3 is made up of 14 amino acids. Between the trimmed V and J ends, which lost 2 bases and 8 bases, there was a span of 15 bases. Germline V gene sequence: CDR1 MDHEN, CDR2 SYDVKM. CDR3 sequence (DNA): TGTGCCAGCAGTTTAGCGAGGGTGTCCCGGGGCTACACCTTC. Translation: CASSLARVSRGYTF.

The V gene is TRBV15, the J gene TRBJ2-3, with 8 bases fitting TRBD2. The CDR3 length is 16 residues. The germline CDR1 and CDR2 sequences are LNHNV and YYDKDF (reference sequence). V was clipped by 0 bases and J by 4 bases; unmatched bases: 6. Here the CDR3 reads CATSRDGAAGADTQYF. The CDR3, as DNA: TGTGCCACCAGCAGAGATGGGGCAGCGGGAGCAGATACGCAGTATTTT.

The table lists this clone with a few counts. This chain uses TRBV7-2 with TRBJ2-2, with D perhaps matching TRBD2 (5 bases). Germline CDR1 and CDR2: SGHTA and FQGNSA. The CDR3 sequence is 15 residues long. V was cut by 11 bases and J by 1 base, with 17 bases left in between. The CDR3 sequence: CALTSGAMNTGELFF. CDR3 nucleotide sequence: TGTGCCTTGACCAGCGGAGCTATGAACACCGGGGAGCTGTTTTTT.

This rearrangement joins TRBV2 to TRBJ1-5; D perhaps matches TRBD1 (5 bases). There are 14 residues in the CDR3. V gave up 7 bases and J gave up 4 bases, with 14 bases separating them. CDR1 and CDR2 (germline): SNHLY, FYNNEI. CDR3 in amino acids: CASTKATENQPQHF. The CDR3 nucleotides read TGTGCCAGCACCAAAGCGACAGAAAATCAGCCCCAGCATTTT.

The rearrangement joins TRBV7-9 to TRBJ1-1; D gene unclear. CDR1 and CDR2 (germline): SEHNR, FQNEAQ (reference sequence). V was pared by 1 base and J by 1 base, with 7 bases between. The CDR3 runs 14 residues. CDR3 nucleotides: TGTGCCAGCAGCTTAGTGGGCAAGAACACTGAAGCTTTCTTT. This translates into CASSLVGKNTEAFF. The variable domain in full, completed from reference TRBV7-9 and TRBJ1-1, reads DTGVSQNPRHKITKRGQNVTFRCDPISEHNRLYWYRQTLGQGPEFLTYFQNEAQLEKSRLLSDRFSAERPKGSFSTLEIQRTEQGDSAMYLCASSLVGKNTEAFFGQGTRLTVV.

The chain employs TRBV18 and TRBJ2-2, with 10 bases aligning to TRBD1. The trim removed 3 bases at V and 5 bases at J, leaving 0 bases unmatched. Germline CDR1 is KGHSH and CDR2 is LQKENI. The length of the CDR3 is 14 residues. DNA of the CDR3: TGTGCCAGCTCACCGGGACAGGGGACCGGGGAGCTGTTTTTT. Translated, it gives CASSPGQGTGELFF.

The chain has TRBV29-1 and TRBJ2-3; 7 bases fit TRBD2. The V gene end was trimmed by 3 bases and the J gene end by 6 bases; junction bases not matched to a gene: 12. The CDR3 spans 15 residues. Per germline, CDR1 SQVTM and CDR2 ANQGSEA. For the CDR3, the DNA is TGCAGCGTTGACGTAGTGGGAGGGAGGTTCGATACGCAGTATTTT. Its translation: CSVDVVGGRFDTQYF.

V is TRBV19 and J is TRBJ1-5, with TRBD1 as a possible D gene (6 bases). V was trimmed by 7 bases and J by 5 bases, leaving 18 bases between them. CDR3 length: 15 residues. CDR1 is LNHDA, CDR2 SQIVND, per germline (reference sequence). The CDR3 region is CASTPSQGSHQPQHF. In nucleotides, the CDR3 is TGTGCCAGTACCCCGTCCCAGGGGAGTCATCAGCCCCAGCATTTT. The whole variable domain, filled in from reference TRBV19 and TRBJ1-5, reads DGGITQSPKYLFRKEGQNVTLSCEQNLNHDAMYWYRQDPGQGLRLIYYSQIVNDFQKGDIAEGYSVSREKKESFPLTVTSAQKNPTAFYLCASTPSQGSHQPQHFGDGTRLSIL.